The rows below give T cell receptor beta chains drawn from one sample of a study of identical twins. MiXCR was run by TCRdb on the 5' RACE reads, yielding one entry per CDR3 protein. This table holds roughly 1,500,000 distinct CDR3 sequences, more than 30% found once. Sequenced sample: cord blood. The receptors were gathered from a newborn girl in good health. Each CDR3 is given with its conserved first and last residue. D genes are given only for firm matches. Clone size appears in some rows only: once, few, many, or a class for an expanded clone.

D: TRBD1
V: TRBV16
size: few
J: TRBJ1-4
DNA: TGTGCCAGCAGCTACTACTGGGACAGTGAAGAAAAACTGTTTTTT
CDR3: CASSYYWDSEEKLFF

D: TRBD2
V: TRBV4-1
size: few
J: TRBJ2-5
DNA: TGCGCCAGCAGCCAAGGACCGGGACTAGCGGGAGGGGAGACCCAGTACTTC
CDR3: CASSQGPGLAGGETQYF

D: .
V: TRBV5-5
size: .
J: TRBJ2-1
DNA: TGTGCCAGCAGCTTGGCCCGGGTATCGTTAGGGAATGAGCAGTTCTTC
CDR3: CASSLARVSLGNEQFF

D: TRBD2
V: TRBV28
size: .
J: TRBJ2-3
DNA: TGTGCCAGCAGTTTAGGGGCGGGAGGGGTCTTAGATACGCAGTATTTT
CDR3: CASSLGAGGVLDTQYF

D: TRBD2
V: TRBV7-2
size: .
J: TRBJ2-7
DNA: TGTGCCAGCAGCCGGGACTACGGTGGATACTCCTACAATGAGCAGTACTTC
CDR3: CASSRDYGGYSYNEQYF

D: .
V: TRBV5-1
size: few
J: TRBJ2-5
DNA: TGCGCCAGCAGCTCCTGGGACACCCAAGAGACCCAGTACTTC
CDR3: CASSSWDTQETQYF

D: .
V: TRBV12-3/TRBV12-4
size: few
J: TRBJ1-5
DNA: TGTGCCAGCAGTTCAGGTCATCAGCCCCAGCATTTT
CDR3: CASSSGHQPQHF

D: .
V: TRBV28
size: .
J: TRBJ2-3
DNA: TGTGCCAGCAGTTTTGGGAAACGTAGCACAGATACGCACTATTTT
CDR3: CASSFGKRSTDTHYF

D: TRBD1
V: TRBV6-2/TRBV6-3
size: few
J: TRBJ2-1
DNA: TGTGCCAGCTCCCGGGACAGGCCGATTCAGAGCTCCTACAATGAGCAGTTCTTC
CDR3: CASSRDRPIQSSYNEQFF

D: .
V: TRBV7-2
size: .
J: TRBJ2-7
DNA: TGTGCCAGCAGCTTAAGCGCTCTGGACGAGCAGTACTTC
CDR3: CASSLSALDEQYF

D: .
V: TRBV20-1
size: .
J: TRBJ2-1
DNA: TGCAGTGGAGTACTGACGGGGACAAACGAGCAGTTCTTC
CDR3: CSGVLTGTNEQFF

D: .
V: TRBV21-1
size: few
J: TRBJ1-4
DNA: TGTGCCAGCAGCTTACGATACCGGGACACCAATGAAAAACTGTTTTTT
CDR3: CASSLRYRDTNEKLFF

D: .
V: TRBV27
size: .
J: TRBJ1-2
DNA: TGTGCCAGCAGGGGGAGGGCGGGGGGCTACACCTTC
CDR3: CASRGRAGGYTF

D: TRBD1
V: TRBV15
size: .
J: TRBJ2-7
DNA: TGTGCCACCAGCAGGAATTACCGGGACAGCTCCTACGTGCAGTACTTC
CDR3: CATSRNYRDSSYVQYF

D: TRBD1
V: TRBV23-1
size: .
J: TRBJ1-2
DNA: TGCGCCAGCAGTCGCATCCGGGACAGCGGCTATGGCTACACCTTC
CDR3: CASSRIRDSGYGYTF

D: TRBD2
V: TRBV9
size: .
J: TRBJ2-3
DNA: TGTGCCAGCAGCGCCAAACTAGCGTCCCACACAGATACGCAGTATTTT
CDR3: CASSAKLASHTDTQYF

D: .
V: TRBV3-1
size: few
J: TRBJ2-7
DNA: TGTGCCAGCAGCCTAATCAGTGACAGCCGGTCCTACGAGCAGTACTTC
CDR3: CASSLISDSRSYEQYF

D: .
V: TRBV24-1
size: .
J: TRBJ2-2
DNA: TGTGCCACCGACACCCCGGCTATAGCAAATAAAACGAACACCGGGGAGCTGTTTTTT
CDR3: CATDTPAIANKTNTGELFF

D: TRBD2
V: TRBV4-1
size: few
J: TRBJ2-1
DNA: TGCGCCAGCAGCCAACAGTCACTAGCGGGCTACAATGAGCAGTTCTTC
CDR3: CASSQQSLAGYNEQFF

D: .
V: TRBV12-3/TRBV12-4
size: .
J: TRBJ1-4
DNA: TGTGCCAGCAGGGTGGGGGCAACTAATGAAAGACTGTTTTTT
CDR3: CASRVGATNERLFF

D: TRBD2
V: TRBV5-1
size: few
J: TRBJ2-3
DNA: TGCGCCAGCAGCTTGGTAGGCGGGAGTGCGACAGATACGCAGTATTTT
CDR3: CASSLVGGSATDTQYF

D: .
V: TRBV20-1
size: .
J: TRBJ1-2
DNA: TGCAGTGGCCGGGTGGACAGCCCTCCCTACACCTTC
CDR3: CSGRVDSPPYTF

D: .
V: TRBV29-1
size: .
J: TRBJ1-2
DNA: TGCAGCGTTGTTCATCGGGACTATGGCTACACCTTC
CDR3: CSVVHRDYGYTF

D: TRBD2
V: TRBV6-1
size: .
J: TRBJ2-7
DNA: TGTGCCAGCAGTGAGCCCCGCACTAGCGGGAGGGCCTACTACGAGCAGTACTTC
CDR3: CASSEPRTSGRAYYEQYF

D: TRBD2
V: TRBV20-1
size: few
J: TRBJ2-3
DNA: TGCAGTGCTAGAGGGCTAGCGGGAGCAACAGATACGCAGTATTTT
CDR3: CSARGLAGATDTQYF

D: .
V: TRBV20-1
size: few
J: TRBJ2-7
DNA: TGCAGTGCCCCCCGTCGGTCCCCATCCTACGAGCAGTACTTC
CDR3: CSAPRRSPSYEQYF

D: TRBD2
V: TRBV7-6
size: .
J: TRBJ2-7
DNA: TGTGCCAGCAGCGCGGGACTAGCGGGGGGCTTCGACAATGAGCAGTACTTC
CDR3: CASSAGLAGGFDNEQYF

D: .
V: TRBV29-1
size: many
J: TRBJ2-7
DNA: TGCAGCGTTGAAAGTGAAAGGTACGAGCAGTACTTC
CDR3: CSVESERYEQYF

D: .
V: TRBV4-1
size: .
J: TRBJ2-4
DNA: TGCGCCAGCAGCCCTATGCCCCTAGCCAAAAACATTCAGTACTTC
CDR3: CASSPMPLAKNIQYF

D: .
V: TRBV6-5
size: few
J: TRBJ1-6
DNA: TGTGCCAGCAGTTACTCGCAATCGGGGGCCGCCTCACCGTATTCACCCCTCCACTTT
CDR3: CASSYSQSGAASPYSPLHF